Presented here are 11 T cell receptor beta chains from one specimen sequenced in a study of T cells in Graves' hyperthyroidism and ophthalmopathy. The TCR beta CDR3 regions underwent amplification using RNA transcripts as the source. The study used the HTBI primer set for a first-round RT-PCR of the TCR CDR3. MiXCR, applied by TCRdb to the multiplex PCR reads, yields one record per CDR3 protein. The sample carries some 700,000 distinct CDR3 sequences, 15% to 20% recorded once. The specimen was blood. Receptor source: a middle-aged man with Graves' hyperthyroidism.

Worth noting for this clonotype: Since a much larger clone is just one base distant, this may be a read error. Because it lacks the conserved phenylalanine or tryptophan at the end, this CDR3 is likely a read error. The gene calls are TRBV6-1 and TRBJ2-1, with D tentatively TRBD2 (5 bases). This CDR3 spans 12 amino acids. The V gene lost 5 bases and the J gene lost 5 bases, with 7 bases spanning the gap. The germline CDR1 and CDR2 sequences are MNHNS and SASEGT. This chain's CDR3 is CASSPTNNEQFL. The CDR3, as DNA: TGTGCCAGCAGTCCGACTAACAATGAGCAGTTCTTA.

This clonotype was picked up many times. This sequence joins TRBV28 and TRBJ2-1, with 10 bases that match TRBD2. Germline V gene data show CDR1 as MDHEN and CDR2 as SYDVKM. The CDR3 consists of 15 residues. J gave up 7 bases and V 0 bases, and 3 bases lay outside the gene matches. This CDR3 reads CASSLWASGSNEQFF. CDR3 nucleotides: TGTGCCAGCAGTTTATGGGCTAGCGGGAGTAATGAGCAGTTCTTC.

For this clonotype: This may arise from a read error, as a much more abundant clone is one base away. V gene TRBV28 combines with J gene TRBJ1-5; a possible D gene is TRBD1 (5 bases). CDR1 is MDHEN and CDR2 is SYDVKM in the germline V gene. Between the trimmed V and J ends, which lost 8 bases and 4 bases, there was a span of 18 bases. This CDR3 comprises 15 residues. The CDR3 nucleotides are TGTGCCAGCGGGTCTGGCAGGGAAGGAAATCAGCCCCAGCATTTT. It is translated as CASGSGREGNQPQHF.

This clonotype showed up many times. This chain links TRBV28 with TRBJ1-4, with a weak D call TRBD1 (6 bases). The V gene lost 5 bases and the J gene lost 2 bases, with 15 bases spanning the gap. This CDR3 has 16 amino acids. From germline, CDR1 is MDHEN and CDR2 SYDVKM. The CDR3 protein is CASSPINRATNEKLFF. The CDR3 DNA reads TGTGCCAGCAGTCCTATTAACAGGGCCACTAATGAAAAACTGTTTTTT. Looking up the rest from reference TRBV28 and TRBJ1-4 gives the full variable domain: DVKVTQSSRYLVKRTGEKVFLECVQDMDHENMFWYRQDPGLGLRLIYFSYDVKMKEKGDIPEGYSVSREKKERFSLILESASTNQTSMYLCASSPINRATNEKLFFGSGTQLSVL.

About this clonotype itself: Germline is not matched at one junction end, which may reflect a read error. This chain links TRBV6-1 with TRBJ1-5; weak D call: TRBD1 (6 bases). CDR1 MNHNS and CDR2 SASEGT come from the germline V gene. This CDR3 has 13 residues. The CDR3 sequence is CASTGTFNQPQHF. DNA for the CDR3: TGCGCCAGCACAGGGACATTCAATCAGCCCCAGCATTTT.

This sequence joins TRBV27 and TRBJ2-3; possibly TRBD2 for D (6 bases). V lost 5 bases and J lost 0, with 12 bases in between. Germline V gene lookup returns CDR1 MNHEY and CDR2 SMNVEV (reference sequence). CDR3 length: 15 residues. The chain's CDR3 is CASSRGTGSTDTQYF. As DNA, the CDR3 is TGTGCCAGCAGTCGCGGGACTGGGAGCACAGATACGCAGTATTTT.

This clonotype appeared a few times. The genes are TRBV6-2 or TRBV6-3 and TRBJ2-1, with 7 bases matching TRBD2. The trim removed 0 bases at V and 6 bases at J, leaving 5 bases unmatched. Germline CDR1 reads MNHEY; CDR2 reads SVGEGT. This CDR3 has 15 amino acids. DNA of the CDR3: TGTGCCAGCAGTTACTCCCACACTAGCGTCAATGAGCAGTTCTTC. Amino acid sequence: CASSYSHTSVNEQFF.

This clonotype was seen at least ten times. This sequence joins TRBV7-8 and TRBJ2-7; the D call may be TRBD1 or TRBD2 (5 bases each). Looked up from germline, CDR1 is SGHVS and CDR2 is FQNEAQ. The CDR3 consists of 16 residues. V shed 2 bases and J shed 0 bases, with 14 bases lying between them. The CDR3 nucleotides read TGTGCCAGCAGCTTAACCCGGGACGGCGACTCCTACGAGCAGTACTTC. The encoded protein is CASSLTRDGDSYEQYF.

This clonotype occurred many times. The CDR3 is CASNFGTGPYEQYF. CDR3 sequence (DNA): TGTGCCAGCAATTTCGGGACAGGGCCCTACGAGCAGTACTTC. V usage is TRBV2 and J usage is TRBJ2-7; 9 bases agree with TRBD1. CDR3 length equals 14 residues. V lost 7 bases to trimming and J lost 2 bases; unmatched junction nucleotides: 6. CDR1 is SNHLY, CDR2 FYNNEI, per germline.

This clonotype was detected only a few times. The chain uses TRBV18 and TRBJ2-2; no clear D gene. Germline V lookup: CDR1 KGHSH, CDR2 LQKENI. Deletions cut 4 bases from V and 7 bases from J, with 10 bases between. The CDR3 covers 13 residues. The CDR3, as DNA: TGTGCCAGCTCACAGGACGAAGGCGGGGAGCTGTTTTTT. Translated, it gives CASSQDEGGELFF.

This clonotype has a count of ten or more. The genes are TRBV20-1 and TRBJ1-5; D is unresolved. The CDR3 has 10 residues. Germline CDR1 and CDR2: DFQATT and SNEGSKA (reference sequence). The CDR3 region is CSGGRQPQHF. The DNA of the CDR3 is TGCAGCGGAGGACGTCAGCCCCAGCATTTT.